What follows is one T cell receptor (beta chain) and its context. Its antigen is as yet unknown. Germline V lookup: CDR1 GTSNPN, CDR2 SVGIG (reference sequence). Trimming cost V 5 bases and J 1 base; bases outside gene matches: 2. This CDR3 region has 14 residues. The entry originates in a study of cytomegalovirus exposure and HLA in healthy donors. This PCR relied on a set of 60 Vbeta primers and 13 Jbeta primers. Assay: immunoSEQ multiplex PCR; the TCRdb copy retains only in-frame clones and omits some. Of about 83,000 clones in the sample, around 81% were seen once. Overall study results and limits: V- and J-gene trimming in TCR beta was tied to a missense DCLRE1C variant by an analysis performed later. Across HLA loci, a later analysis found differing TCR association rates, with DRB1 most and HLA-C fewest. Several of the most significant clusters appeared linked to common viral pathogens, based on a later analysis. Overall, about 160 TCR beta chains were annotated as cytomegalovirus-associated.

The TCR was taken from a woman aged 25 to 39 in good health and CMV-seronegative. Sequencing input: PBMCs. The genes are TRBV30 and TRBJ1-5; the match to TRBD1 covers 10 bases. In DNA form, the CDR3 reads TGTGCCTGGCGGGACAGGGGAAGCAATCAGCCCCAGCATTTT. The encoded protein is CAWRDRGSNQPQHF. The full variable domain, with the rest looked up from reference TRBV30 and TRBJ1-5, is SQTIHQWPATLVQPVGSPLSLECTVEGTSNPNLYWYRQAAGRGLQLLFYSVGIGQISSEVPQNLSASRPQDRQFILSSKKLLLSDSGFYLCAWRDRGSNQPQHFGDGTRLSIL.